The 16 T cell receptor beta chains below all came from one sample that was sequenced in a study of shared clonotypes between healthy human individuals. Method: immunoSEQ multiplex PCR; TCRdb's copy keeps in-frame clones and lacks some. The sample shows roughly 2.2 million clones, just under 95% of them seen only once. The sample consisted of naive CD4+ T cells from PBMCs. Subset specified: CD45RA+ positively selected. The receptors were gathered from a man in his late teens or twenties in good health. Some clones in this sample may be carry-over from other donors' samples.

This sequence joins TRBV28 and TRBJ2-3; unclear D gene. The CDR3 extends over 16 amino acids. Germline V gene data show CDR1 as MDHEN and CDR2 as SYDVKM. Trimming removed 2 bases at V and 1 base at J, with 13 bases between. The CDR3 DNA follows: TGTGCCAGCAGTTTACGCGGCGCGGTAGGCACAGATACGCAGTATTTT. Residues: CASSLRGAVGTDTQYF.

The rearrangement links TRBV28 to TRBJ1-3; D call uncertain. V lost 3 bases, J lost 3 bases, and 21 bases lay in between. Germline values: CDR1 MDHEN, CDR2 SYDVKM. The CDR3 runs to 18 residues. CDR3 in DNA: TGTGCCAGCAGTTTTGAGTATCGGAATCTCGAGGATGGAAACACCATATATTTT. It yields the protein CASSFEYRNLEDGNTIYF.

The V gene is TRBV19, the J gene TRBJ2-7, with TRBD1 matching 8 bases. The CDR3 is 12 residues long. CDR1 and CDR2 from the germline V gene are LNHDA and SQIVND (reference sequence). The trim removed 8 bases at V and 3 bases at J, leaving 3 bases unmatched. CDR3 protein: CASRDRLYEQYF. CDR3 sequence (DNA): TGTGCCAGTCGGGACAGGCTCTACGAGCAGTACTTC.

The chain recombines TRBV27 with TRBJ2-3, with 8 bases that match TRBD2. The CDR3 runs to 17 residues. After removal of 5 bases from V and 2 bases from J, the junction contained 12 bases not matched to a gene. Germline loops: CDR1 MNHEY, CDR2 SMNVEV (reference sequence). CDR3 region: CASSQLGVAGPTDTQYF. The CDR3 DNA is TGTGCCAGCAGTCAACTAGGGGTAGCGGGACCCACAGATACGCAGTATTTT.

CDR3 DNA: TGTGCCAGCGCCCGGGACAACAACTATGGCTACACCTTC. This sequence encodes CASARDNNYGYTF. V and J are TRBV28 and TRBJ1-2; tentative D call: TRBD1 (6 bases). Germline CDR1 reads MDHEN; CDR2 reads SYDVKM. The CDR3 loop spans 13 amino acids. The V end lost 8 bases, the J end lost 2 bases, and 12 bases lay between the germline ends.

V gene TRBV19 combines with J gene TRBJ1-4; TRBD1 matches 7 bases. The trim removed 7 bases at V and 4 bases at J, leaving 3 bases unmatched. Germline loops: CDR1 LNHDA, CDR2 SQIVND (reference sequence). The length of the CDR3 is 13 residues. CDR3 nucleotide sequence: TGTGCCAGTACCGGGACAGATAATGAAAAACTGTTTTTT. Protein: CASTGTDNEKLFF.

J is TRBJ2-5 and V is TRBV9, with 10 bases matching TRBD2. The CDR3 has 16 residues. Germline V gives CDR1 SGDLS, CDR2 YYNGEE. V trimming: 4 bases; J trimming: 7 bases; junction bases outside the gene matches: 13. The CDR3 is CASSPGGLATSGTQYF. The DNA for the CDR3 is TGTGCCAGCAGCCCAGGGGGACTAGCGACGTCAGGGACCCAGTACTTC.

This clone was recorded once. The genes are TRBV9 and TRBJ2-5; TRBD1 might be the D (6 bases). CDR1 and CDR2 (germline): SGDLS, YYNGEE. The CDR3 runs 16 residues. V lost 0 bases, J lost 2 bases, and 14 bases lay in between. The CDR3 loop reads CASSVGVRGTQETQYF. CDR3 nucleotide sequence: TGTGCCAGCAGCGTAGGAGTCAGGGGCACACAAGAGACCCAGTACTTC.

The gene calls are TRBV28 and TRBJ1-1, with 9 bases identical to TRBD1. This CDR3 contains 14 residues. V gave up 5 bases and J gave up 6 bases; unmatched junction bases: 7. Looked up from germline, CDR1 is MDHEN and CDR2 is SYDVKM. CDR3 nucleotide sequence: TGTGCCAGCAGTGCGACAGGGGGTTTCGCTGAAGCTTTCTTT. Translation: CASSATGGFAEAFF. Supplemented by reference TRBV28 and TRBJ1-1, the full variable domain reads DVKVTQSSRYLVKRTGEKVFLECVQDMDHENMFWYRQDPGLGLRLIYFSYDVKMKEKGDIPEGYSVSREKKERFSLILESASTNQTSMYLCASSATGGFAEAFFGQGTRLTVV.

The chain employs TRBV7-2 and TRBJ2-2, with D possibly matching TRBD2 (6 bases). V dropped 0 bases and J dropped 6 bases, with 14 bases sitting between them. This CDR3 has 16 residues. The V gene's germline CDR1 is SGHTA and CDR2 FQGNSA. This chain's CDR3 is CASSLAGRERAGELFF. In DNA, the CDR3 is TGTGCCAGCAGCTTAGCGGGCAGGGAGCGGGCCGGGGAGCTGTTTTTT.

The CDR3 DNA is TGTGCCAGCAGGCCGGGACAGAGTTATGGCTACACCTTC. This translates into CASRPGQSYGYTF. The chain is built from TRBV7-2 and TRBJ1-2, with 7 bases fitting TRBD1. Looked up from germline, CDR1 is SGHTA and CDR2 is FQGNSA. The CDR3 totals 13 residues. V lost 6 bases, J lost 5 bases, and 6 bases stayed unmatched.

The chain uses TRBV25-1 and TRBJ1-1; 7 bases agree with TRBD1. The CDR3 is 15 residues long. V dropped 5 bases and J dropped 1; count of bases not matched to a gene: 7. Germline CDR1 and CDR2: MGHDK and SYGVNS. Here the CDR3 reads CASSYSGGKNTEAFF. The CDR3 DNA reads TGTGCCAGCAGTTATTCAGGGGGAAAGAACACTGAAGCTTTCTTT. Full variable domain (missing parts from reference TRBV25-1 and TRBJ1-1): EADIYQTPRYLVIGTGKKITLECSQTMGHDKMYWYQQDPGMELHLIHYSYGVNSTEKGDLSSESTVSRIRTEHFPLTLESARPSHTSQYLCASSYSGGKNTEAFFGQGTRLTVV.

V is TRBV11-2 and J is TRBJ1-2; maybe TRBD1 (5 bases). Germline V gene data show CDR1 as SGHAT and CDR2 as FQNNGV. This CDR3 has 14 residues. V gave up 8 bases and J gave up 2 bases, with 15 bases separating them. DNA of the CDR3: TGTGCCAGCCGCCGTGGGGGTTCGAACTATGGCTACACCTTC. It specifies CASRRGGSNYGYTF.

V and J are TRBV9 and TRBJ1-2; 8 bases align to TRBD1. J was trimmed by 8 bases and V by 4 bases; bases with no gene match: 7. The CDR3 is made up of 13 amino acids. Germline V gene sequence: CDR1 SGDLS, CDR2 YYNGEE. The CDR3 DNA reads as TGTGCCAGCAGCAAGACAGGGGCTGGGGGCTACACCTTC. Residues: CASSKTGAGGYTF.

This clone has just one count. The rearrangement uses TRBV25-1 and TRBJ2-3, with D hard to call. CDR1 and CDR2 from the germline V gene are MGHDK and SYGVNS. The CDR3 length is 14 residues. The V end was cut by 4 bases, the J end by 2 bases, with 10 bases between. The CDR3 bases are TGTGCCAGCAGTGTAGGTCGGGCCACAGATACGCAGTATTTT. It specifies CASSVGRATDTQYF.

The CDR3 region has the DNA TGTGCCAGCAGCCAAGAAGTAGGTGTAGGGGCGGTTCAAGAGACCCAGTACTTC. Its protein is CASSQEVGVGAVQETQYF. The J gene is TRBJ2-5, the V gene TRBV4-2; the D gene is possibly TRBD1 (5 bases). V gave up 0 bases and J gave up 2 bases, with 19 bases separating them. The CDR3 is 18 residues long. CDR1 LGHNA and CDR2 YNFKEQ come from the germline V gene.